Below, one T cell receptor (beta chain) is given with its context. What it recognizes is unknown. This specimen belongs to a study of T cells after yellow fever vaccination. Study summary: Fractions of low cell number were prepared using SMART-Seq v4 Ultra Low Input.

Findings and caveats of the study: Post-booster samples contained most primary-vaccination clones (about 95% CD4, 88% CD8). Abundant bulk-derived clonotypes could contaminate FACS-sorted repertoires.

5'RACE template switching produced TCR cDNA carrying a universal primer site and UMIs. TCRdb itself ran the 5' RACE reads through MiXCR, one entry per CDR3 protein. The sample lists about 630,000 distinct CDR3 sequences, roughly an eighth seen once, with under 15% in the top ten. Trimming pared 3 bases from V and 7 bases from J, leaving 12 bases between. CDR3 size: 13 residues. CDR1 is DFQATT, CDR2 SNEGSKA, per germline (reference sequence). The clonotype was recovered from a man younger than 40 who received the YFV17D yellow fever vaccine. The sample in question was PBMCs, obtained on the day of the yellow fever booster vaccination. J is TRBJ1-4 and V is TRBV20-1, with D possibly TRBD1 on 5 matching bases. This CDR3 reads CSARATGAEKLFF. The CDR3 nucleotides read TGCAGTGCTAGGGCCACTGGGGCTGAAAAACTGTTTTTT.